This TCR beta chain was identified in a study of tumor and adjacent non-tumor tissue in lung cancer. Study summary: The cohort had 12 adenocarcinoma, a couple of squamous cell and 1 small cell patients. On average, productive TCRbeta reads reached 4 million to 5 million per sample.

About this clonotype: The antigen remains undetermined.

General study points: Compared with tumor, normal lung showed significantly lower TCR diversity.

Three rounds of nested PCR, following a modified ARM-PCR protocol, produced the TCRbeta library. Each CDR3 protein gets one entry after TCRdb re-called the multiplex PCR reads with MiXCR. The sample shows more than 85,000 distinct CDR3 sequences, about 63% of them seen only once. This sample's RNA came from whole unsorted tissue. Distant lung tissue was collected more than 3 cm away from the tumor edge. This receptor was obtained from a man aged 55 to 70 with non-small cell lung cancer. The sequenced sample consisted of distant non-tumor lung tissue.

DNA of the CDR3: TGTGCCAGCAGCTTAGAACATGGATTAACCTGCGAGCAGTACTTC. This sequence encodes CASSLEHGLTCEQYF. The J gene is TRBJ2-7, the V gene TRBV11-2, with unresolved D. V dropped 0 bases and J dropped 6 bases, with 15 bases sitting between them. The CDR3 covers 15 residues. Germline assignment: CDR1 SGHAT and CDR2 FQNNGV.